Given below is one T cell receptor (beta chain) in context. CDR3-region Arm-PCR and iRepertoire HTBI primers produced the TCR beta libraries. TCRdb itself ran the multiplex PCR reads through MiXCR, one entry per CDR3 protein. The sample shows some 460,000 distinct CDR3 sequences, around 15% of them seen only once. These data originate in a study of regulatory T cells in long-lasting Graves disease. Study information: Antithyroid drug intake by newly diagnosed Graves' patients had lasted under 3 months.

CDR1 is SGHNT, CDR2 YYREEE, per germline (reference sequence). Deletions cut 4 bases from V and 7 bases from J, with 21 bases between. CDR3 length: 15 amino acids. Time point in this sample: newly diagnosed GD, antithyroid drugs for less than 3 months. There was RNA extracted from PBMCs, and the TCR library was made from it. The diagnosis of Graves' disease used American Thyroid Association guidelines. These records were also assigned to another study, of T cells in Graves' hyperthyroidism and ophthalmopathy. In that study: Blood shared most expanded thyroid clonotypes above 0.001.

The sequences come from peripheral blood mononuclear cells (PBMCs), collected at new diagnosis, from a patient treated with antithyroid drugs. V usage is TRBV5-4 and J usage is TRBJ2-7; a possible D gene is TRBD1 (5 bases). This clonotype originated in a man aged 40-49 years with Graves disease. For the CDR3, the DNA is TGTGCCAGCAGCCCCCCGTCAGGACACTTGGAAGAGCAGTACTTC. This gives the protein CASSPPSGHLEEQYF. Complete variable domain (other parts from reference TRBV5-4 and TRBJ2-7): ETGVTQSPTHLIKTRGQQVTLRCSSQSGHNTVSWYQQALGQGPQFIFQYYREEENGRGNFPPRFSGLQFPNYSSELNVNALELDDSALYLCASSPPSGHLEEQYFGPGTRLTVT.